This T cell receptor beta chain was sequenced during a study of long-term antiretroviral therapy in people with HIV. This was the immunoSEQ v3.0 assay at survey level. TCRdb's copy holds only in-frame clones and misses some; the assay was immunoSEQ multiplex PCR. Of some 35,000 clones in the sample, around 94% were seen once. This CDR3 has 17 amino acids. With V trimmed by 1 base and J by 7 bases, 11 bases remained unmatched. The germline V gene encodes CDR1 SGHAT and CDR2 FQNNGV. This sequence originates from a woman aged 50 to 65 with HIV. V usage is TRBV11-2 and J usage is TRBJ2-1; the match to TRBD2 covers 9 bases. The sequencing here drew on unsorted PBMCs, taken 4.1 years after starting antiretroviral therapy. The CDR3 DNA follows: TGTGCCAGCAGCTTAGTAAAGGCGGGGGGGCCCCTTAATGAGCAGTTCTTC. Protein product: CASSLVKAGGPLNEQFF. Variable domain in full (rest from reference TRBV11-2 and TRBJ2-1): EAGVAQSPRYKIIEKRQSVAFWCNPISGHATLYWYQQILGQGPKLLIQFQNNGVVDDSQLPKDRFSAERLKGVDSTLKIQPAKLEDSAVYLCASSLVKAGGPLNEQFFGPGTRLTVL.